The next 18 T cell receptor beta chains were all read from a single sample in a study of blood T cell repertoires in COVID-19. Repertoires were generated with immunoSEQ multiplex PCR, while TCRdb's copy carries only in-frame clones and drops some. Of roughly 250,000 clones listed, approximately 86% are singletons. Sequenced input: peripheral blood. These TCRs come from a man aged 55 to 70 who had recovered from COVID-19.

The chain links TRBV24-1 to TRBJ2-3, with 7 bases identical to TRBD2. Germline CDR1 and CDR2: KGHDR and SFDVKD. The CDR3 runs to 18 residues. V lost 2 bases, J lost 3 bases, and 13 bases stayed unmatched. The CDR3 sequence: CATSDWRLAFASTDTQYF. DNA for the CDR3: TGTGCCACCAGTGATTGGCGACTAGCCTTCGCCAGTACAGATACGCAGTATTTT.

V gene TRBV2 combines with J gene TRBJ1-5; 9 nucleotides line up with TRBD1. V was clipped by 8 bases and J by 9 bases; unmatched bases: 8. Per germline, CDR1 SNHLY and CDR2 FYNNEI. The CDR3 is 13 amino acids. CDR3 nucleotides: TGTGCCAGCGCGACAGGGGGAATCCGGCCCCAGCATTTT. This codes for CASATGGIRPQHF.

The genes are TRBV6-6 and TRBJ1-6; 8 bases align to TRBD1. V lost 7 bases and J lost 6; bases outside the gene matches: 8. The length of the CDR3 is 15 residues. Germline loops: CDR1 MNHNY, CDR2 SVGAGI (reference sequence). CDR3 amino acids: CASKIQGVVNSPLHF. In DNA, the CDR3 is TGTGCCAGCAAGATACAGGGGGTTGTTAATTCACCCCTCCACTTT.

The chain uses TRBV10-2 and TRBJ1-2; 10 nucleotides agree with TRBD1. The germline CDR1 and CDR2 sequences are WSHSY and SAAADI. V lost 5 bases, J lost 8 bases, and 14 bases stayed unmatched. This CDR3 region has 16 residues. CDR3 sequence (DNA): TGCGCCAGCAGTCCCCTCTATGGACAGGGGGAAGGCGGCTACACCTTC. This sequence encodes CASSPLYGQGEGGYTF.

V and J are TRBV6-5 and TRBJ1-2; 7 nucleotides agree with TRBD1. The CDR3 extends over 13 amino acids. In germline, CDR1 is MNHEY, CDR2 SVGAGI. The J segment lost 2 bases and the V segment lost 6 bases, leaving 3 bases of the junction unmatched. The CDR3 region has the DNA TGTGCCAGCAGGGGACAGCCAAACTATGGCTACACCTTC. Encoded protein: CASRGQPNYGYTF.

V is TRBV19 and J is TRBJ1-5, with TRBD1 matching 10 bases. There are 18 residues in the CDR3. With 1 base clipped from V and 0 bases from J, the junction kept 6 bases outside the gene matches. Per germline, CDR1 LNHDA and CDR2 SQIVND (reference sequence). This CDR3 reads CASSIGGTGAGSNQPQHF. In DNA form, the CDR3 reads TGTGCCAGTAGTATAGGGGGGACAGGGGCCGGTAGCAATCAGCCCCAGCATTTT.

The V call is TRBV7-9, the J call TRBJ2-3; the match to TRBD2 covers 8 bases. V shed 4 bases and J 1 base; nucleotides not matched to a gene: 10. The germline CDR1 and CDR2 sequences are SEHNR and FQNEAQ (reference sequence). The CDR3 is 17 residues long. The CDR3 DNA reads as TGTGCCAGCAGCTCCCCTGTTGCGGGGGGTCGCACAGATACGCAGTATTTT. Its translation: CASSSPVAGGRTDTQYF.

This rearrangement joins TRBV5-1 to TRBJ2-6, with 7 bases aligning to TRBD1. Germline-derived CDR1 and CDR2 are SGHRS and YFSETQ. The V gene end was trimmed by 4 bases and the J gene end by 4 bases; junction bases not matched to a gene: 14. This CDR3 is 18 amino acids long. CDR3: CASSRQGVGVPGANVLTF. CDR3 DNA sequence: TGCGCCAGCAGCAGACAGGGTGTTGGGGTGCCAGGGGCCAACGTCCTGACTTTC.

This CDR3 is CASSDSNYGYTF. CDR3 DNA: TGCGCCAGCAGCGACAGCAACTATGGCTACACCTTC. The chain uses TRBV5-1 and TRBJ1-2; D perhaps matches TRBD1 (5 bases). The CDR3 has 12 amino acids. Trimming took off 4 bases at V and 2 bases at J, with 6 bases between the two ends. Germline V lookup: CDR1 SGHRS, CDR2 YFSETQ. Full variable domain (missing parts from reference TRBV5-1 and TRBJ1-2): KAGVTQTPRYLIKTRGQQVTLSCSPISGHRSVSWYQQTPGQGLQFLFEYFSETQRNKGNFPGRFSGRQFSNSRSEMNVSTLELGDSALYLCASSDSNYGYTFGSGTRLTVV.

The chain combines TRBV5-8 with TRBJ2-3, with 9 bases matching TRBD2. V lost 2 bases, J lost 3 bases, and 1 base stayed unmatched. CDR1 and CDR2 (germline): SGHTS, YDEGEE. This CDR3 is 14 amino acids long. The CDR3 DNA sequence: TGTGCCAGCAGCTTCGGACTAGCGACAGATACGCAGTATTTT. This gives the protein CASSFGLATDTQYF.

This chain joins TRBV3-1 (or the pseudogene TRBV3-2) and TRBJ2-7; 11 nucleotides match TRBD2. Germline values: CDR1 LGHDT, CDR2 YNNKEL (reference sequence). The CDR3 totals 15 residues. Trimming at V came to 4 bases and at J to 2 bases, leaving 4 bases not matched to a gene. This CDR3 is CASSPSGGPTYEQYF. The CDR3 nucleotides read TGTGCCAGCAGCCCTAGCGGGGGGCCAACCTACGAGCAGTACTTC.

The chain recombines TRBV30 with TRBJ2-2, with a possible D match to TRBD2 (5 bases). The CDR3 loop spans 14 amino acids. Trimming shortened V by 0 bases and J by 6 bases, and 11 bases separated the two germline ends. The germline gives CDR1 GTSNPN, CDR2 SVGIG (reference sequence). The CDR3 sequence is CAWSVGLAAGELFF. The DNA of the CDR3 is TGTGCCTGGAGTGTTGGTCTAGCCGCCGGGGAGCTGTTTTTT. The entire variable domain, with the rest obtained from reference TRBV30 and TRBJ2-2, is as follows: SQTIHQWPATLVQPVGSPLSLECTVEGTSNPNLYWYRQAAGRGLQLLFYSVGIGQISSEVPQNLSASRPQDRQFILSSKKLLLSDSGFYLCAWSVGLAAGELFFGEGSRLTVL.

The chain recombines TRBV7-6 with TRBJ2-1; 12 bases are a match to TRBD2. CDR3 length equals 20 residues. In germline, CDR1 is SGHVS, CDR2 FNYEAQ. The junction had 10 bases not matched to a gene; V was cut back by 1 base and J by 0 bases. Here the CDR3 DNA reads TGTGCCAGCAGCTTAGAAAAGATAACTAGCGGGGGGAGCTCCTACAATGAGCAGTTCTTC. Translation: CASSLEKITSGGSSYNEQFF. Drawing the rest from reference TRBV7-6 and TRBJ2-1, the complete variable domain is GAGVSQSPRYKVTKRGQDVALRCDPISGHVSLYWYRQALGQGPEFLTYFNYEAQQDKSGLPNDRFSAERPEGSISTLTIQRTEQRDSAMYRCASSLEKITSGGSSYNEQFFGPGTRLTVL.

The DNA of the CDR3 is TGTGCCAGCAGCTCGATCCCGAGGGACAGAAGTAATTCACCCCTCCACTTT. The encoded protein is CASSSIPRDRSNSPLHF. The gene calls are TRBV5-4 and TRBJ1-6; 7 bases agree with TRBD1. The germline gives CDR1 SGHNT, CDR2 YYREEE (reference sequence). The CDR3 loop spans 17 amino acids. The V and J ends lost 3 bases and 6 bases, in that order; junction bases with no gene match: 12.

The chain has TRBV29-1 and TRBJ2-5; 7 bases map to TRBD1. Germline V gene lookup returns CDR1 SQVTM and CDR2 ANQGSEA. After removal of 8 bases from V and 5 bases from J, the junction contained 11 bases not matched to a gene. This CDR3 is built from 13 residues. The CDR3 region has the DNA TGCAGCTCTTCGATCTCCAGGGGGGAGACCCAGTACTTC. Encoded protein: CSSSISRGETQYF.

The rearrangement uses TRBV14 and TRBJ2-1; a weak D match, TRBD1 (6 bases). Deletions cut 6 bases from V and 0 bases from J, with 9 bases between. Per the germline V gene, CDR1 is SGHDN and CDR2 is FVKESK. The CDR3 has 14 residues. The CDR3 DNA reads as TGTGCCAGCAGGGACAGAGGCTCCTACAATGAGCAGTTCTTC. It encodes CASRDRGSYNEQFF.

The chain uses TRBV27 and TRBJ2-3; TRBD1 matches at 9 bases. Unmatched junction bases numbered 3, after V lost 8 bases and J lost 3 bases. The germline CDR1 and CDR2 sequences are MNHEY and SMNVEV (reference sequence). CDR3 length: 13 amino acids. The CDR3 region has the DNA TGTGCCAGCTACAGGGGGCCGACAGATACGCAGTATTTT. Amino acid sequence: CASYRGPTDTQYF.

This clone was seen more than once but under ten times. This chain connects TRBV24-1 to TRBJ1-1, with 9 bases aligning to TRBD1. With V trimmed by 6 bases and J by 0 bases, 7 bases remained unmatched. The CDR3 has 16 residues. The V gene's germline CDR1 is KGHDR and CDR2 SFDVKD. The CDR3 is CATSPGTGTMNTEAFF. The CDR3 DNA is TGTGCCACCAGTCCCGGGACAGGGACTATGAACACTGAAGCTTTCTTT.